Listed below are T cell receptor beta chains from one sample, sequenced in a study of T-cell memory formation after mild COVID-19. MiXCR, applied by TCRdb to the 5' RACE reads, yields one record per CDR3 protein. The sample lists about half a million distinct CDR3 sequences, around a sixth occurring once. Sequencing input: PBMCs or a T cell subset sorted from them (not recorded which). These receptors all come from an adult woman who had mild COVID-19 (a few samples of this study predate the infection). Cell type and time point are not known. CDR3s include the opening cysteine and the closing phenylalanine or tryptophan. A D gene is named only where the DNA matches it firmly. Some rows mark clone size as missing; the rest say once, few, many or name a class of expanded clone.

TRBV5-1	.	.	TRBJ1-2	TGCGCCAGCAGCGGCGGGATTTCGACGCTAAATGGCTACTATGGCTACACCTTC	CASSGGISTLNGYYGYTF
TRBV5-1	.	.	TRBJ2-7	TGCGCCAGCAGCCTCAATCCGGGACGCCTTCTTTCCTACGAGCAGTACTTC	CASSLNPGRLLSYEQYF
TRBV5-1	few	.	TRBJ2-2	TGCGCCAGCAGTCCACAGGGTATGAACACCGGGGAGCTGTTTTTT	CASSPQGMNTGELFF
TRBV5-1	.	TRBD1	TRBJ1-2	TGCGCCAGCAGCAAAGGGGGCGCTTTGGTAGGCTACACCTTC	CASSKGGALVGYTF
TRBV18	few	.	TRBJ2-5	TGTGCCAGCTCACCGTACCGGGAGACCCAGTACTTC	CASSPYRETQYF
TRBV7-2	few	TRBD2	TRBJ2-5	TGTGCCAGCAGCCGGGGGGTAGCGGAGCCCCAAGAGACCCAGTACTTC	CASSRGVAEPQETQYF
TRBV12-3/TRBV12-4	.	.	TRBJ2-1	TGTGCCAGCAGGAGCCGGGACGGGCGCGAGCAGTTCTTC	CASRSRDGREQFF
TRBV20-1	.	.	TRBJ1-6	TGCAGTGCTAGAGGGGGGAACAGCAATTCACCCCTCCACTTT	CSARGGNSNSPLHF
TRBV24-1	.	TRBD1	TRBJ2-7	TGTGCCACCAGTGCCAGGGGACAGCCCAGCTCCTACGAGCAGTACTTC	CATSARGQPSSYEQYF
TRBV7-8	.	.	TRBJ1-5	TGTGCCAGCAGCTTAGGTTCGGGGGCAGGGAGGGGTGGCAATCAGCCCCAGCATTTT	CASSLGSGAGRGGNQPQHF
TRBV5-1	.	.	TRBJ1-1	TGCGCCAGCAGCTTGGGGAGGGGATTCGGTGAAGCTTTCTTT	CASSLGRGFGEAFF
TRBV5-1	.	TRBD1	TRBJ1-4	TGCGCCAGCAGCTTGGAGTCAGGGGGAGAAAAACTGTTTTTT	CASSLESGGEKLFF
TRBV7-9	.	TRBD1	TRBJ2-1	TGTGCCAGCACCCCCCCGGGGACAGCGAGATACAATGAGCAGTTCTTC	CASTPPGTARYNEQFF
TRBV6-2/TRBV6-3	few	.	TRBJ2-5	TGTGCCAGCAGGCCCACAGGAGCAGGAGAGACCCAGTACTTC	CASRPTGAGETQYF
TRBV5-5	once	TRBD1	TRBJ2-7	TGTGCCAGCAGTCAAAGGACAGGGTGGTACGAGCAGTACTTC	CASSQRTGWYEQYF
TRBV20-1	.	.	TRBJ2-3	TGCAGTGCTAGAGCCCCCGCCCCGTATACGCAGTATTTT	CSARAPAPYTQYF
TRBV18	.	TRBD2	TRBJ2-4	TGTGCCAGCTCACCACTAGCGGGACCAGCCCTTGCCCTGGATCAGTACTTC	CASSPLAGPALALDQYF
TRBV12-3/TRBV12-4	.	.	TRBJ2-2	TGTGCCAGCAGTTTCGAACACACCGGGGAGCTGTTTTTT	CASSFEHTGELFF
TRBV9	.	TRBD2	TRBJ2-2	TGTGCCAGCAGCGTAGATCGAACTAGCGGGAGTATGAACACCGGGGAGCTGTTTTTT	CASSVDRTSGSMNTGELFF
TRBV12-3/TRBV12-4	.	TRBD2	TRBJ2-1	TGTGCCAGCAGAGAAGGGACTAGCGGGAGGGTCCCGTTCTTC	CASREGTSGRVPFF
TRBV27	.	TRBD1	TRBJ1-1	TGTGCCAGCAGTAACAGGGGGCTAAGTACTGAAGCTTTCTTT	CASSNRGLSTEAFF
TRBV12-3/TRBV12-4	.	TRBD2	TRBJ2-7	TGTGCCAGCAGTGCCGGGACTAGCGGGTTCTCCTACGAGCAGTACTTC	CASSAGTSGFSYEQYF
TRBV12-3/TRBV12-4	.	TRBD1	TRBJ2-1	TGTGCCAGCAGTGTGGACAGGCACTCCTACAATGAGCAGTTCTTC	CASSVDRHSYNEQFF
TRBV7-3	many	.	TRBJ1-1	TGTGCCAGCAGCTCCGCCCTGGCCACTGAAGCTTTCTTT	CASSSALATEAFF
TRBV12-3/TRBV12-4	few	TRBD1	TRBJ2-1	TGTGCCAGCAGTTTCGATCTCCGGGACAGGGCGTTTTCTGAGCAGTTCTTC	CASSFDLRDRAFSEQFF
TRBV19	.	TRBD1	TRBJ2-7	TGTGCCAGTAGTTCCCAGGGGGCCCACGAGCAGTACTTC	CASSSQGAHEQYF
TRBV5-5	few	.	TRBJ2-1	TGTGCCAGCAGCTGGGCACAACACTCTCGCTCCTACAATGAGCAGTTCTTC	CASSWAQHSRSYNEQFF
TRBV4-1	.	.	TRBJ2-5	TGCGCCAGCAGCCAAGCCTCAGAGACCCAGTACTTC	CASSQASETQYF
TRBV7-9	few	.	TRBJ2-5	TGTGCCAGCAGCTTAGGGACTACTGGCCAAGAGACCCAGTACTTC	CASSLGTTGQETQYF
TRBV9	.	.	TRBJ2-7	TGTGCCAGCAGCGCCGACAAGAACCACGAGCAGTACTTC	CASSADKNHEQYF
TRBV20-1	few	TRBD2	TRBJ2-1	TGCAGTGCTAGAGCGGGTAGCGGGAGTATTAATGAGCAGTTCTTC	CSARAGSGSINEQFF
TRBV5-1	few	TRBD1	TRBJ2-7	TGCGCCAGCAGCTTGAAGGCGGGACAGGGGCTAAGTAACCCCTACGAGCAGTACTTC	CASSLKAGQGLSNPYEQYF
TRBV3-1	.	.	TRBJ1-1	TGTGCCAGCAGCCAAGGCTTACTATTGCCGGGGGCTTTCTTT	CASSQGLLLPGAFF